This T cell receptor (beta chain) was obtained from a study of T-cell memory formation after mild COVID-19. Study-wide points: Detection of some responders pre-infection suggested pre-existing cross-reactive memory T cells participated.

This clonotype has ten or more counts. As yet, its antigen is unknown. Using its own MiXCR run on the 5' RACE reads, TCRdb lists one record per CDR3 protein. The top ten hold around 1.9% of the sample, which has just under 150,000 distinct CDR3 sequences, 6% to 7% seen once. From germline, CDR1 is DFQATT and CDR2 SNEGSKA (reference sequence). The CDR3 is made up of 15 amino acids. Trimming cost V 5 bases and J 4 bases; bases outside gene matches: 8. Sequenced: PBMCs or a T cell subset sorted from them (not recorded which). This sequence was found in an adult woman who had mild COVID-19 (a few samples of this study predate the infection). Cell type and time point are not known. J is TRBJ2-3 and V is TRBV20-1, with 11 bases identical to TRBD2. The CDR3 here is CSARKLSGRADTQYF. The CDR3 nucleotides are TGCAGTGCTCGCAAACTTAGCGGGAGGGCAGATACGCAGTATTTT.